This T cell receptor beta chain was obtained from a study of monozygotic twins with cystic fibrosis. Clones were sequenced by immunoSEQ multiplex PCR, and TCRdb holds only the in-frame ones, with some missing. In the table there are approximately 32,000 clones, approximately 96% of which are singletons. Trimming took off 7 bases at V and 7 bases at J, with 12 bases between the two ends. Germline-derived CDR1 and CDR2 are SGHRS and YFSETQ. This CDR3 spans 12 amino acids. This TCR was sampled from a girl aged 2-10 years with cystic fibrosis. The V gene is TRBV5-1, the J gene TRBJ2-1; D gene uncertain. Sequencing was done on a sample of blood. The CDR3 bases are TGCGCCAGCCGCTCCCCGCGGAATGAGCAGTTCTTC. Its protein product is CASRSPRNEQFF.